This T cell receptor beta chain was sequenced for a study of cytomegalovirus exposure and HLA in healthy donors (TCRdb year 2017). Broadly, across the study: An earlier analysis of roughly 500 of the donors reported 250 to 300 Gb of sequence data and 100 million to 130 million unique TCR beta sequences from roughly 180 million T cells. HLA typing covered class I and class II loci at four-digit resolution. To predict cytomegalovirus infection status, the study brought together high-throughput TCR immunosequencing, statistical association of individual TCRs with disease status, and machine learning. A later analysis re-examined previously published TCR beta repertoires from more than 650 donors and added high-resolution HLA genotyping to investigate patterns of TCR occurrence. In addition to the first cohort of 666 subjects, a separate validation cohort of 120 different subjects was used. All discovery cohort repertoires had been generated on a single sequencing platform. Of the 300 to 400 genotyped donors, about 84% fell in the genetic ancestry cluster associated with self-reported Caucasian donors. In an earlier analysis of roughly 580 of the donors, high-throughput TCR beta sequencing was used to judge whether each TCR beta V gene segment behaved as functional or pseudogenic. A later genetic analysis took genome-wide SNP genotypes for 398 of the 666 donors and used that subset as a discovery cohort. Approximately 300 gigabases of sequencing data and roughly 80 million unique TCR sequences made up an early release that covered over 550 HLA-typed donors. Rather than drawing on any new phenotypic data, the later analysis identified candidate immune exposures from TCR beta sequences and the way those sequences occurred across donors. The number of donors typed differed by locus, with roughly 620-640 for A, B, C, DRB1 and DQB1, roughly 520 for DQA1, about 610 for DPA1, and around 450 for DPB1. Four to six DR-DQ haplotypes were handled as single units for association and clustering, since linkage in the cohort was strong. Across 398 genotyped donors of the cohort, an average of roughly 200,000 unique TCR beta nucleotide sequences per donor were sequenced, and 15% to 20% of those sequences were non-productive. The aim of the study was to test whether cataloging public T cell receptors could identify signatures of past pathogen exposure. The study used immunosequencing to profile the T cell repertoires of under 700 subjects and linked those repertoires to cytomegalovirus serostatus. Alongside the repertoire data, information on donor age, sex, ethnicity and CMV serostatus was compiled.

General study outcomes and caveats: V-gene and J-gene trimming of TCR beta chains was associated with a missense DCLRE1C variant in a later genetic analysis, and the association was replicated in an independent cohort. Because some donors lacked HLA typing at each locus, the association tests relied only on the typed subset. Assigning TCR associations to individual alleles was difficult when HLA alleles, especially DR and DQ, strongly co-occurred. According to a later analysis, most CMV-associated TCR beta chains appeared to be HLA-restricted, and the HLA associations seemed to be driven largely by CMV exposure. A cluster of highly shared sequence variants was judged likely to represent a technical artifact of the sequencing pipeline. The 87-base-pair reads could not distinguish some IMGT-functional V segments, including TRBV6-2 and TRBV6-3, so those segments were excluded. An earlier analysis of approximately 500 of the donors showed that most TCR beta V segments appeared in productive rearrangements either about 87% or about 30% of the time, which broadly matched IMGT annotations. Correlated functional status among segregating V segments might be attributable to linkage disequilibrium, but an unknown experimental factor could not be ruled out. The presence/absence analyses assumed that sequencing depth was roughly uniform across donors, and that assumption may not be true. Because counts were too low, some 16 rarely observed V segments, including chromosome 9 orphons, were excluded from the earlier analysis of roughly 580 of the donors. At a false discovery rate of 0.05, a later analysis linked about 17,000 TCR beta sequences to specific HLA alleles. For the cohort, immune exposure information was limited to CMV serostatus. A few of the identified cytomegalovirus-associated TCR beta chains were confirmed in vitro to be specific for cytomegalovirus antigens. The classifier was reported to diagnose cytomegalovirus status with high specificity and sensitivity in both the original and validation cohorts. Across donors, most TCR sequences were observed very rarely, whereas some public TCRs were present in many individuals. The authors suggested that the approach could potentially be generalized to other disease states and immunological phenotypes. In a later analysis, the rate of TCR association differed among HLA loci, with DRB1 alleles having the most associated TCRs and HLA-C alleles having the fewest. In a later analysis, HLA-associated TCR beta chains showed more clonal expansion and lower generation probabilities than non-associated chains that were equally common. According to a later genetic analysis, donors in an Asian-associated ancestry cluster had fewer N-insertions in productive TCRs than the approximately 700-donor mean. This cohort had only TCR beta chains sequenced, and the lack of alpha or paired-chain data limited which features could be detected. Several of the top co-occurrence clusters appeared to be linked to parvovirus B19, influenza, CMV and Epstein-Barr virus, according to a later analysis. A further reported finding was that TCR beta sequences accurately predicted the HLA-A and HLA-B alleles for most subjects in the first cohort. The study gave a list of over 150 TCR beta chains associated with cytomegalovirus.

Comment on this clone: Its antigen is currently not known. The sample holds no much larger clone one base away, and base qualities are not on file. Other DNA sequences in the same sample also yield this CDR3.

In total, roughly 670 healthy bone marrow donors made up the cohort. All cohort members were sampled while nominally healthy, although unrecorded immune exposures were likely present. The donor was CMV seronegative and was included in the group of a few hundred seronegative cohort members. A peripheral blood sample was provided by each donor, and peripheral blood mononuclear cells were used for TCR beta sequencing. Genomic DNA extraction from the blood cell samples was performed with the Qiagen DNeasy Blood Extraction Kit. CDR1 and CDR2 were assigned from the germline V gene (reference sequence) as SGHNT and YYREEE. Including the terminal cysteine and phenylalanine, the CDR3 comprises 15 residues. The DNA shown is the 45-base CDR3, in frame from base 1. The V and J ends are trimmed by 0 bases and 4 bases, leaving 10 bases between them. The method behind the library was the immunoSEQ multiplex PCR assay. For the multiplex PCR, a mixture combining 60 forward primers for TCR Vbeta segments and 13 reverse primers for TCR Jbeta segments was used. A multiplex PCR assay on genomic DNA amplified the CDR3 region of rearranged TCR beta genes. The amplified TCR beta libraries were sequenced on the Illumina HiSeq System as 87-base-pair reads. Turning to the authors' computational methods: A later analysis counted approximately 84 million unique TCR beta chains across the 550 to 750 repertoires, and 9 million to 14 million of these chains were shared by at least two donors. Raw reads were error-corrected and collapsed into unique sequences by a nearest-neighbor algorithm in which closely related sequences were merged to remove PCR and sequencing errors. CDR3 sequences were aligned to IMGT reference sequences to assign V, D and J gene segments. For a sequence to be retained, at least a six-nucleotide match to both a V gene segment and a J gene segment was required. Rearrangements were classified as productive when the CDR3 lacked stop codons and remained in frame with V and J, and all other rearrangements were classified as non-productive. CDR3 was defined according to IMGT convention as the region running from the second conserved V-encoded cysteine to the conserved J-encoded phenylalanine. The earlier analysis of 500 to 600 of the donors excluded sequences that lacked an unambiguous match to a single V gene segment. In an earlier analysis of 587 of the donors, a V segment was called functional when productive rearrangements were above 56.7%, and segregating when the standard deviation between donors exceeded 5%. A statistical classification framework was built for diagnosing cytomegalovirus status from the catalog of TCR beta chain sequences. In a later analysis, V and J genes were assigned by comparing TCR nucleotide sequences against IMGT/GENE-DB human TR gene sequences. Using the TCRdist pipeline, a later analysis assigned CDR3 sequences along with most-parsimonious VDJ recombination scenarios. In a later analysis, each TCR beta chain was defined by its CDR3 amino acid sequence together with its V-gene family, and reads without a unique V-gene family were excluded. A later analysis removed nearly 600 highly shared, low-generation-probability nucleotide sequences to deal with suspected cross-contamination and a sequencing artifact. In a later analysis, a clonal expansion index was calculated for each public chain from normalized within-repertoire ranks of inferred template counts. In a later analysis, generation probabilities were computed using a VDJ recombination model fitted to out-of-frame rearrangements, and the results were checked against IGoR. Hypergeometric tests were used in a later analysis to score TCR-TCR, TCR-HLA and TCR-CMV co-occurrence, with a repertoire-size bias correction applied to the TCR pairs. In a later analysis, false discovery rates were estimated by permuting HLA or CMV assignments 20 times. A later analysis grouped co-occurring TCRs with DBSCAN, adding TCRdist sequence similarity when clustering within HLA-allele-positive subsets. Repertoires with fewer than 30,000 or more than 120,000 public chains, plus five repertoires with anomalous nucleotide sharing, were excluded from co-occurrence clustering. Sourced from immuneACCESS, this table was stored by TCRdb with only in-frame sequences that have V and J called. A share of the clones is absent; for the studies checked, an unresolved V gene accounts for under half, and the remainder has no known explanation. That table gives V, J and clone size, and the DNA gave D and trimming. Here the sample has about 55,000 clones; 75% to 80% occur a single time. The ten most abundant clones make up roughly 1.5% of the sample.

The rearrangement joined TRBV5-4 to TRBJ2-2; TRBD1 is possibly the D segment (6 matching bases). The receptor's source is a female donor in good health and CMV-seronegative. Sequences were obtained from PBMCs. The DNA sequence follows: TGTGCCAGCAGCTTGGCCAGGGGAAGCACCGGGGAGCTGTTTTTT. Its translation reads: CASSLARGSTGELFF.